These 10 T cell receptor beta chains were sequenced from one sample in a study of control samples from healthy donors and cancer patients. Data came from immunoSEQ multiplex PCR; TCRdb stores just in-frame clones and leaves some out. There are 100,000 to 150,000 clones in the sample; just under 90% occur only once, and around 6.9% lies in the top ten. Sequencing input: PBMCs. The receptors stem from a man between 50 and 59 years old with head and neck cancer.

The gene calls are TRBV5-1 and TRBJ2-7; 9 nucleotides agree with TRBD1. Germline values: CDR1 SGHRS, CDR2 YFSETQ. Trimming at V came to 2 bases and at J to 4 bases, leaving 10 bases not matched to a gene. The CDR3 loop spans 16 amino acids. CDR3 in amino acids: CASSLGPTGGSYEQYF. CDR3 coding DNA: TGCGCCAGCAGCTTAGGTCCGACAGGGGGATCGTACGAGCAGTACTTC.

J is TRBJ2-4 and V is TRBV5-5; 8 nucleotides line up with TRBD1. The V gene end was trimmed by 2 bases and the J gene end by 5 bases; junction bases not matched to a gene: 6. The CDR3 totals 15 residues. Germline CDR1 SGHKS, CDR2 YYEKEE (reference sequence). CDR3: CASSFTRTGQNIQYF. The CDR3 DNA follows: TGTGCCAGCAGCTTTACCAGGACAGGGCAAAACATTCAGTACTTC.

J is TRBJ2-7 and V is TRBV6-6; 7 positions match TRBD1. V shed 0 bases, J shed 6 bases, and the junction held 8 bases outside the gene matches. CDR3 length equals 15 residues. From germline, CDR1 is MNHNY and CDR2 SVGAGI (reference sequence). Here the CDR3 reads CASSYSTAGGSEQYF. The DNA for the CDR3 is TGTGCCAGCAGTTACTCGACGGCAGGGGGATCCGAGCAGTACTTC.

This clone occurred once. The CDR3 DNA reads as TGTGCCAGCAGCTTGGGGGCCTTTCTTACCTACGAGCAGTACTTC. Protein product: CASSLGAFLTYEQYF. This rearrangement joins TRBV5-5 to TRBJ2-7; D unclear. Trimming stripped 0 bases from V and 2 bases from J, with 12 bases between. Germline values: CDR1 SGHKS, CDR2 YYEKEE (reference sequence). The CDR3 extends over 15 amino acids.

The CDR3 DNA reads TGTGCCAGTAGATCGACTAGCGGGGGAACAGATACGCAGTATTTT. Translating gives CASRSTSGGTDTQYF. The chain has TRBV19 and TRBJ2-3, with 12 bases fitting TRBD2. The CDR3 has 15 amino acids. Germline lookup yields CDR1 LNHDA and CDR2 SQIVND (reference sequence). V shed 6 bases and J 3 bases; nucleotides not matched to a gene: 4.

The CDR3 region is CASSLGLAGVSDTQYF. DNA of the CDR3: TGTGCCAGCAGCCTCGGACTAGCGGGAGTGTCAGATACGCAGTATTTT. This chain uses TRBV14 with TRBJ2-3; 13 bases map to TRBD2. The J segment lost 4 bases and the V segment lost 4 bases, leaving 5 bases of the junction unmatched. Looked up from germline, CDR1 is SGHDN and CDR2 is FVKESK. The CDR3 sequence is 16 residues long.

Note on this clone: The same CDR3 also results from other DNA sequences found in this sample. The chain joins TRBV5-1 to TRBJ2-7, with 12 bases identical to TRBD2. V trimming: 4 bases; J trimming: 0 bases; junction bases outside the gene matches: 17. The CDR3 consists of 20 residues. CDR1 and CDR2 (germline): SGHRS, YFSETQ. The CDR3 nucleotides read TGCGCCAGCAGCCTGGAATCCGGGACTAGCGGGTTTTCAAGCTCCTACGAGCAGTACTTC. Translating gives CASSLESGTSGFSSSYEQYF.

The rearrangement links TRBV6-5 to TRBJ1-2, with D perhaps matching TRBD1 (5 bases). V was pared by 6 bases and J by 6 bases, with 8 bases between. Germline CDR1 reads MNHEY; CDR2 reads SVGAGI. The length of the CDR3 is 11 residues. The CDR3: CASRMGDGYTF. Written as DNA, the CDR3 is TGTGCCAGCAGGATGGGGGATGGCTACACCTTC.

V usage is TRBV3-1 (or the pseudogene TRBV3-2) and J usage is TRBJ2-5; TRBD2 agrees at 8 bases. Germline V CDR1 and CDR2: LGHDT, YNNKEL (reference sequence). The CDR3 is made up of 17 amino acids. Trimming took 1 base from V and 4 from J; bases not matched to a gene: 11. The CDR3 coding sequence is TGTGCCAGCAGCCAAGGGGAGGCTGCGGGAGGATCAGAGACCCAGTACTTC. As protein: CASSQGEAAGGSETQYF.

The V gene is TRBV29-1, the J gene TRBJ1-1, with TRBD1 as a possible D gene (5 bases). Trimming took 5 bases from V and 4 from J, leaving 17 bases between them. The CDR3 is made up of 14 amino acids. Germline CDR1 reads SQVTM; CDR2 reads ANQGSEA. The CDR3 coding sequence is TGCAGCGTTCTAGAGTTAGAGGGGAGCACTGAAGCTTTCTTT. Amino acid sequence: CSVLELEGSTEAFF.